This is a list of T cell receptor beta chains from one sample in a study of cytotoxic CD8 clonotypes in ibrutinib-treated CLL. Clones were sequenced by immunoSEQ multiplex PCR, and TCRdb holds only the in-frame ones, with some missing. Of about 74,000 clones listed, around 80% are singletons. This specimen was PBMCs, taken at disease progression, from a patient treated with ibrutinib. These receptors were obtained from a human donor with chronic lymphocytic leukemia. Each CDR3 is given with its conserved first and last residue. D genes are given only for firm matches. Clone size is shown for a subset of rows, as once, few, many or a class of expanded clone.

J gene | D gene | V gene | clone size | CDR3 protein | CDR3 DNA
TRBJ2-5 | NA | TRBV28 | NA | CASSLFSGHQETQYF | TGTGCCAGCAGTTTATTCTCCGGCCATCAAGAGACCCAGTACTTC
TRBJ1-2 | NA | TRBV6-5 | few | CASSYSSRGYGYTF | TGTGCCAGCAGTTACTCGAGCAGGGGCTATGGCTACACCTTC
TRBJ2-6 | NA | TRBV7-8 | NA | CASSPKRRSGANVLTF | TGTGCCAGCAGCCCCAAGCGGCGTTCTGGGGCCAACGTCCTGACTTTC
TRBJ1-2 | NA | TRBV29-1 | NA | CSVGMGHRVSGYTF | TGCAGCGTTGGCATGGGTCACAGGGTTTCTGGCTACACCTTC
TRBJ1-2 | NA | TRBV27 | NA | CASSPKTGGYTF | TGTGCCAGCAGCCCCAAGACCGGTGGCTACACCTTC
TRBJ1-3 | NA | TRBV19 | NA | CASQDQKFSGNTIYF | TGTGCCAGCCAAGATCAGAAATTCTCTGGAAACACCATATATTTT
TRBJ1-2 | NA | TRBV27 | NA | CASSFWGDGYGYTF | TGTGCCAGCAGTTTTTGGGGAGACGGCTATGGCTACACCTTC
TRBJ2-3 | TRBD2 | TRBV5-1 | NA | CASSLVASGGASTDTQYF | TGCGCCAGCAGCTTGGTGGCTAGCGGGGGGGCTAGCACAGATACGCAGTATTTT
TRBJ1-1 | TRBD1 | TRBV5-6 | once | CASSWGRGLEAFF | TGTGCCAGCAGCTGGGGGAGGGGGCTTGAAGCTTTCTTT
TRBJ1-5 | TRBD1 | TRBV19 | NA | CASRSVGRGLPPQHF | TGTGCCAGTAGGAGTGTCGGCAGGGGGCTCCCCCCCCAGCATTTT
TRBJ2-1 | NA | TRBV11-1 | NA | CASSLAQLYNEQFF | TGTGCCAGCAGCTTAGCGCAACTCTACAATGAGCAGTTCTTC
TRBJ2-3 | NA | TRBV5-1 | NA | CASSLWGDTDTQYF | TGCGCCAGCAGCTTATGGGGGGACACAGATACGCAGTATTTT
TRBJ1-4 | TRBD1 | TRBV7-9 | NA | CASSLQGEREKLFF | TGTGCCAGCAGCTTACAGGGGGAACGGGAAAAACTGTTTTTT
TRBJ2-7 | NA | TRBV5-1 | NA | CASSFPSPLTGPNYEQYF | TGCGCCAGCAGCTTCCCCTCGCCCCTGACAGGACCCAACTACGAGCAGTACTTC
TRBJ1-1 | NA | TRBV21-1 | few | CATRSSETEAFF | TGTGCCACCCGAAGTAGTGAAACTGAAGCTTTCTTT
TRBJ2-3 | TRBD2 | TRBV30 | NA | CAWSVAGGPDTQYF | TGTGCCTGGAGTGTAGCGGGAGGGCCAGATACGCAGTATTTT
TRBJ2-1 | NA | TRBV29-1 | NA | CSGTGTLYNEQFF | TGCAGCGGCACCGGGACACTTTACAATGAGCAGTTCTTC
TRBJ2-7 | TRBD1 | TRBV5-1 | few | CASSRGQGYEQYF | TGCGCCAGCAGCCGCGGACAGGGCTACGAGCAGTACTTC
TRBJ1-5 | TRBD1 | TRBV9 | NA | CASSPGGQGRQPQHF | TGTGCCAGCAGCCCAGGGGGACAGGGGAGGCAGCCCCAGCATTTT
TRBJ1-2 | NA | TRBV7-9 | NA | CASSLAGQTYGYTF | TGTGCCAGCAGCTTAGCCGGACAGACCTATGGCTACACCTTC
TRBJ1-2 | NA | TRBV7-9 | NA | CASSLGERPNYGYTF | TGTGCCAGCAGCTTAGGGGAAAGGCCTAACTATGGCTACACCTTC
TRBJ2-2 | TRBD1 | TRBV30 | NA | CAWRHRDRGLLGTGELFF | TGTGCCTGGAGACACCGGGACAGGGGGCTTCTGGGGACCGGGGAGCTGTTTTTT
TRBJ1-2 | NA | TRBV20-1 | NA | CSAIQDYGYTF | TGCAGTGCTATACAGGACTATGGCTACACCTTC
TRBJ2-3 | TRBD2 | TRBV6-4 | NA | CASSATSGGTDTQYF | TGTGCCAGCAGTGCCACTAGCGGGGGCACAGATACGCAGTATTTT
TRBJ2-7 | TRBD1 | TRBV6-6 | NA | CASSYVRGSYEQYF | TGTGCCAGCAGTTACGTCAGGGGGTCCTACGAGCAGTACTTC
TRBJ1-4 | NA | TRBV23-1 | NA | CASSQSTLLGEKLFF | TGCGCCAGCAGTCAATCGACATTGTTGGGAGAAAAACTGTTTTTT
TRBJ1-2 | NA | TRBV10-3 | NA | CAISSRGTNYGYTF | TGTGCCATCAGTTCGAGAGGAACCAACTATGGCTACACCTTC
TRBJ1-1 | NA | TRBV4-2 | once | CASSQFLGEYEAFF | TGTGCCAGCAGCCAATTCCTGGGGGAGTACGAAGCTTTCTTT
TRBJ2-1 | NA | TRBV5-1 | NA | CASSLREVGYNEQFF | TGCGCCAGCAGCCTGAGGGAGGTGGGCTACAATGAGCAGTTCTTC
TRBJ2-1 | NA | TRBV6-1 | NA | CASSEKPSVTYNEQFF | TGTGCCAGCAGTGAAAAACCTAGCGTAACCTACAATGAGCAGTTCTTC
TRBJ1-2 | NA | TRBV7-2 | NA | CASSLVEWWGNYGYTF | TGTGCCAGCAGCTTAGTAGAGTGGTGGGGAAACTATGGCTACACCTTC
TRBJ1-3 | NA | TRBV6-1 | NA | CASTEWGPGNTIYF | TGTGCCAGCACCGAATGGGGGCCTGGAAACACCATATATTTT
TRBJ1-5 | TRBD1 | TRBV6-1 | once | CASSDRDRVGRDQPQHF | TGTGCCAGCAGTGACCGGGACAGGGTTGGCAGGGATCAGCCCCAGCATTTT
TRBJ1-1 | NA | TRBV4-1 | NA | CASSQLGNNAEAFF | TGCGCCAGCAGCCAACTTGGCAACAACGCTGAAGCTTTCTTT
TRBJ1-2 | TRBD1 | TRBV28 | NA | CASSLRRDRVKTNYGYTF | TGTGCCAGCAGTTTAAGGCGGGACAGGGTTAAAACTAACTATGGCTACACCTTC
TRBJ2-7 | NA | TRBV18 | NA | CASSPYNTYEQYF | TGTGCCAGCTCACCTTACAATACCTACGAGCAGTACTTC
TRBJ2-7 | TRBD1 | TRBV6-5 | NA | CASSSTYGTGHEQYF | TGTGCCAGCAGTTCCACCTACGGGACAGGCCACGAGCAGTACTTC
TRBJ2-2 | NA | TRBV9 | NA | CASSVLLVGELFF | TGTGCCAGCAGCGTACTCCTCGTCGGGGAGCTGTTTTTT
TRBJ1-3 | TRBD1 | TRBV4-1 | NA | CASGQGNGNTIYF | TGCGCCTCCGGACAGGGGAACGGAAACACCATATATTTT
TRBJ2-5 | NA | TRBV18 | once | CASSRGDQETQYF | TGTGCCAGCTCACGGGGGGATCAAGAGACCCAGTACTTC
TRBJ1-2 | TRBD1 | TRBV10-3 | once | CAITRTGWANYGYTF | TGTGCCATAACTCGGACAGGGTGGGCTAACTATGGCTACACCTTC
TRBJ1-2 | NA | TRBV13 | NA | CASSLMGLGGYTF | TGTGCCAGCAGCCTTATGGGACTGGGGGGCTACACCTTC
TRBJ2-7 | TRBD2 | TRBV28 | NA | CASSPPGGKNEQYF | TGTGCCAGCAGTCCTCCGGGGGGAAAGAACGAGCAGTACTTC
TRBJ2-7 | TRBD2 | TRBV7-9 | NA | CASSSPGLAYEQYF | TGTGCCAGCAGCTCCCCGGGACTAGCCTACGAGCAGTACTTC
TRBJ1-4 | NA | TRBV2 | NA | CASSLEANEKLFF | TGTGCCAGCAGTTTAGAGGCTAATGAAAAACTGTTTTTT
TRBJ2-3 | TRBD2 | TRBV5-6 | NA | CASSLGLAAGTQYF | TGTGCCAGCAGCTTGGGACTAGCGGCCGGGACGCAGTATTTT
TRBJ2-5 | NA | TRBV25-1 | NA | CASSPPAGGRGETQYF | TGTGCCAGCAGTCCACCCGCTGGGGGGCGCGGAGAGACCCAGTACTTC
TRBJ2-7 | TRBD2 | TRBV7-2 | NA | CASSLLAGGSYEQYF | TGTGCCAGCAGCTTACTAGCGGGAGGCTCCTACGAGCAGTACTTC
TRBJ2-3 | NA | TRBV15 | NA | CATSREAGASDTQYF | TGTGCCACCAGCAGGGAGGCGGGGGCGTCGGATACGCAGTATTTT
TRBJ2-5 | TRBD2 | TRBV9 | NA | CASSPGLAGGQETQYF | TGTGCCAGCAGCCCGGGACTAGCGGGGGGGCAGGAGACCCAGTACTTC
TRBJ1-1 | NA | TRBV5-1 | NA | CASSLGGSNTEAFF | TGCGCCAGCAGCTTGGGGGGCTCCAACACTGAAGCTTTCTTT
TRBJ2-3 | TRBD2 | TRBV6-5 | NA | CASSGLVPTDTQYF | TGTGCCAGCAGTGGACTAGTTCCCACAGATACGCAGTATTTT
TRBJ2-5 | NA | TRBV5-1 | NA | CASSLNGLSETQYF | TGCGCCAGCAGCTTGAACGGGCTGTCTGAGACCCAGTACTTC
TRBJ2-5 | TRBD2 | TRBV9 | many | CASSVDSGRGETQYF | TGTGCCAGCAGCGTCGATAGCGGGAGAGGAGAGACCCAGTACTTC
TRBJ2-3 | TRBD1 | TRBV11-2 | NA | CASSSETGNTDTQYF | TGTGCCAGCAGCTCCGAGACAGGGAACACAGATACGCAGTATTTT
TRBJ2-2 | NA | TRBV5-1 | NA | CASSWGTGELFF | TGCGCCAGCAGCTGGGGGACCGGGGAGCTGTTTTTT
TRBJ1-5 | TRBD1 | TRBV4-1 | once | CASSQGTGSFQPQHF | TGCGCCAGCAGCCAGGGGACAGGGTCGTTTCAGCCCCAGCATTTT
TRBJ1-4 | NA | TRBV29-1 | NA | CSVAGALNEKLFF | TGCAGCGTTGCTGGAGCCCTTAATGAAAAACTGTTTTTT
TRBJ1-3 | NA | TRBV29-1 | NA | CSVEETNGNTIYF | TGCAGCGTTGAAGAGACTAACGGAAACACCATATATTTT